This T cell receptor beta chain was observed in a study of early T cells in non-severe SARS-CoV-2 infection. Turning to the study itself: Sequencing targeted bulk RNA from unsorted whole blood, leaving chains unpaired.

Researchers attached unique molecular identifiers to individual cDNA molecules. TCRdb itself ran the 5' RACE reads through MiXCR, one entry per CDR3 protein. This sample has roughly 40,000 distinct CDR3 sequences, with about 6% found just once. The germline V and J ends were trimmed by 2 bases and 3 bases, with 4 bases remaining between them. Germline values: CDR1 LGHNA, CDR2 YNFKEQ. The CDR3 consists of 13 residues. This clonotype was observed at least ten times. Its antigen is not known. Findings and limits, study-wide: Matching results from VDJdb favored anti-spike CD8 responses, leaving private and CD4 specificities undetected.

Specimen: whole blood. The rearrangement links TRBV4-2 to TRBJ2-2; no reliable D call. The sequence came from an adult who was a healthcare worker with PCR-confirmed SARS-CoV-2 infection or an uninfected control (not recorded which). In nucleotides, the CDR3 is TGTGCCAGCAGCCAAAAAGACACCGGGGAGCTGTTTTTT. This codes for CASSQKDTGELFF.